Listed below are T cell receptor beta chains from one sample, sequenced in a study of blood T cells in healthy people across ages. TCRdb reprocessed the 5' RACE reads with MiXCR, giving one entry per CDR3 protein. This table has hundreds of thousands of distinct CDR3 sequences, approximately 30% appearing once. Material: blood. These receptors were collected from a woman aged 80 or over in good health. The CDR3 runs from the conserved cysteine through the conserved F or W. Fields, in order: J gene, clone size, V gene, D gene, CDR3 protein, CDR3 DNA. The D gene is left open where the match is weak. Clone size appears in some rows only: once, few, many, or a class for an expanded clone.

J gene: TRBJ2-7
clone size: many
V gene: TRBV28
D gene: .
CDR3 protein: CASSSGGRSYEQYF
CDR3 DNA: TGTGCCAGCAGCTCTGGGGGGCGCTCCTACGAGCAGTACTTC

J gene: TRBJ2-3
clone size: many
V gene: TRBV9
D gene: .
CDR3 protein: CASSSPGGPSTDTQYF
CDR3 DNA: TGTGCCAGCAGCTCCCCGGGGGGCCCTAGCACAGATACGCAGTATTTT

J gene: TRBJ1-1
clone size: many
V gene: TRBV7-9
D gene: TRBD1
CDR3 protein: CASSAPGTGNTEAFF
CDR3 DNA: TGTGCCAGCAGCGCGCCCGGGACAGGGAACACTGAAGCTTTCTTT

J gene: TRBJ2-1
clone size: many
V gene: TRBV5-1
D gene: TRBD2
CDR3 protein: CASSLVERGPNEQFF
CDR3 DNA: TGCGCCAGCAGCTTGGTGGAGCGGGGGCCCAATGAGCAGTTCTTC

J gene: TRBJ2-2
clone size: .
V gene: TRBV7-3
D gene: TRBD2
CDR3 protein: CASSLRGVTQDRNTGELFF
CDR3 DNA: TGTGCCAGCAGCTTACGGGGGGTAACCCAAGACCGGAACACCGGGGAGCTGTTTTTT

J gene: TRBJ2-1
clone size: many
V gene: TRBV20-1
D gene: .
CDR3 protein: CSARPLATYNEQFF
CDR3 DNA: TGCAGTGCTAGACCCCTAGCGACCTACAATGAGCAGTTCTTC

J gene: TRBJ2-7
clone size: many
V gene: TRBV6-1
D gene: TRBD1
CDR3 protein: CASSESQGVSYEQYF
CDR3 DNA: TGTGCCAGCAGTGAAAGCCAGGGGGTCTCCTACGAGCAGTACTTC

J gene: TRBJ2-1
clone size: many
V gene: TRBV2
D gene: TRBD2
CDR3 protein: CASSSRLAGAGEQFF
CDR3 DNA: TGTGCCAGCAGTTCCCGACTAGCGGGGGCCGGTGAGCAGTTCTTC

J gene: TRBJ1-1
clone size: few
V gene: TRBV6-1
D gene: .
CDR3 protein: CASSVDRYMNTEAFF
CDR3 DNA: TGTGCCAGCAGTGTGGACAGATACATGAACACTGAAGCTTTCTTT

J gene: TRBJ1-3
clone size: few
V gene: TRBV7-2
D gene: TRBD1
CDR3 protein: CASSFRGAAGNTIYF
CDR3 DNA: TGTGCCAGCAGCTTCAGGGGGGCTGCTGGAAACACCATATATTTT

J gene: TRBJ2-1
clone size: many
V gene: TRBV3-1
D gene: .
CDR3 protein: CASSQGRGFGEQFF
CDR3 DNA: TGTGCCAGCAGCCAAGGGCGAGGCTTCGGTGAGCAGTTCTTC

J gene: TRBJ1-1
clone size: .
V gene: TRBV20-1
D gene: .
CDR3 protein: CSARRRDTEAFF
CDR3 DNA: TGCAGTGCTAGAAGGAGAGACACTGAAGCTTTCTTT

J gene: TRBJ2-1
clone size: .
V gene: TRBV7-2
D gene: .
CDR3 protein: CASSLYRWGRNEQVF
CDR3 DNA: TGTGCCAGCAGCTTATATAGATGGGGGCGCAATGAGCAGGTCTTC

J gene: TRBJ2-2
clone size: .
V gene: TRBV5-1
D gene: TRBD2
CDR3 protein: CASSLRRGGSGELFF
CDR3 DNA: TGCGCCAGCAGCTTGCGTCGGGGGGGCTCCGGGGAGCTGTTTTTT

J gene: TRBJ1-5
clone size: few
V gene: TRBV6-1
D gene: .
CDR3 protein: CASSEVWDSNQPQHF
CDR3 DNA: TGTGCCAGCAGTGAAGTCTGGGATAGCAATCAGCCCCAGCATTTT

J gene: TRBJ2-1
clone size: few
V gene: TRBV20-1
D gene: TRBD2
CDR3 protein: CSALLTSGGFKEQFF
CDR3 DNA: TGCAGTGCTCTTCTTACTAGCGGGGGGTTCAAAGAGCAGTTCTTC

J gene: TRBJ1-5
clone size: .
V gene: TRBV20-1
D gene: .
CDR3 protein: CSANRGGNQPQHF
CDR3 DNA: TGCAGTGCTAACAGAGGGGGGAATCAGCCCCAGCATTTT

J gene: TRBJ2-3
clone size: few
V gene: TRBV20-1
D gene: TRBD2
CDR3 protein: CRAYPGLAGPGGTQYF
CDR3 DNA: TGCAGAGCTTATCCGGGACTAGCGGGGCCGGGGGGTACGCAGTATTTT

J gene: TRBJ2-1
clone size: many
V gene: TRBV28
D gene: .
CDR3 protein: CASSSTTKVNDEQFF
CDR3 DNA: TGTGCCAGCAGTTCCACGACTAAGGTTAACGATGAGCAGTTCTTC

J gene: TRBJ1-4
clone size: .
V gene: TRBV10-3
D gene: .
CDR3 protein: CAISEEPTNEKLFF
CDR3 DNA: TGTGCCATCAGTGAAGAGCCAACTAATGAAAAACTGTTTTTT

J gene: TRBJ2-5
clone size: many
V gene: TRBV7-2
D gene: .
CDR3 protein: CASSLERYSLPYF
CDR3 DNA: TGTGCCAGCAGCTTAGAACGGTACAGCCTCCCGTACTTC

J gene: TRBJ2-3
clone size: .
V gene: TRBV6-5
D gene: TRBD1
CDR3 protein: CASSDSWDRGHTDTQYF
CDR3 DNA: TGTGCCAGCAGCGACTCTTGGGACAGGGGCCACACAGATACGCAGTATTTT

J gene: TRBJ2-7
clone size: once
V gene: TRBV6-5
D gene: TRBD2
CDR3 protein: CASSYETSGALYEQYF
CDR3 DNA: TGTGCCAGCAGTTACGAAACTAGCGGTGCCCTCTACGAGCAGTACTTC

J gene: TRBJ2-5
clone size: .
V gene: TRBV29-1
D gene: .
CDR3 protein: CSVSDRTQYF
CDR3 DNA: TGCAGCGTTTCAGATAGGACCCAGTACTTC

J gene: TRBJ1-2
clone size: .
V gene: TRBV6-1
D gene: TRBD1
CDR3 protein: CASRGDRGNGYTF
CDR3 DNA: TGTGCCAGCAGGGGGGACAGGGGAAACGGCTACACCTTC

J gene: TRBJ2-1
clone size: .
V gene: TRBV20-1
D gene: .
CDR3 protein: CTVRGGLDNEQFF
CDR3 DNA: TGCACCGTCAGGGGAGGTCTGGACAATGAGCAGTTCTTC

J gene: TRBJ2-7
clone size: many
V gene: TRBV6-6
D gene: .
CDR3 protein: CASSFTLYEQYF
CDR3 DNA: TGTGCCAGCAGTTTCACGCTATACGAGCAGTACTTC

J gene: TRBJ1-4
clone size: few
V gene: TRBV3-1
D gene: .
CDR3 protein: CASSPNQGGEKLFF
CDR3 DNA: TGTGCCAGCAGCCCTAATCAAGGGGGAGAAAAACTGTTTTTT

J gene: TRBJ1-1
clone size: few
V gene: TRBV24-1
D gene: TRBD1
CDR3 protein: CATSEPQGGAAFF
CDR3 DNA: TGTGCCACCAGCGAGCCTCAGGGGGGCGCGGCTTTCTTT

J gene: TRBJ1-5
clone size: many
V gene: TRBV7-2
D gene: .
CDR3 protein: CASSSRSGVHQPQHF
CDR3 DNA: TGTGCCAGCAGCTCTCGGAGCGGGGTACATCAGCCCCAGCATTTT

J gene: TRBJ2-1
clone size: .
V gene: TRBV5-1
D gene: .
CDR3 protein: CASSTDRRNEQFF
CDR3 DNA: TGCGCCAGCAGCACCGACAGGAGGAATGAGCAGTTCTTC